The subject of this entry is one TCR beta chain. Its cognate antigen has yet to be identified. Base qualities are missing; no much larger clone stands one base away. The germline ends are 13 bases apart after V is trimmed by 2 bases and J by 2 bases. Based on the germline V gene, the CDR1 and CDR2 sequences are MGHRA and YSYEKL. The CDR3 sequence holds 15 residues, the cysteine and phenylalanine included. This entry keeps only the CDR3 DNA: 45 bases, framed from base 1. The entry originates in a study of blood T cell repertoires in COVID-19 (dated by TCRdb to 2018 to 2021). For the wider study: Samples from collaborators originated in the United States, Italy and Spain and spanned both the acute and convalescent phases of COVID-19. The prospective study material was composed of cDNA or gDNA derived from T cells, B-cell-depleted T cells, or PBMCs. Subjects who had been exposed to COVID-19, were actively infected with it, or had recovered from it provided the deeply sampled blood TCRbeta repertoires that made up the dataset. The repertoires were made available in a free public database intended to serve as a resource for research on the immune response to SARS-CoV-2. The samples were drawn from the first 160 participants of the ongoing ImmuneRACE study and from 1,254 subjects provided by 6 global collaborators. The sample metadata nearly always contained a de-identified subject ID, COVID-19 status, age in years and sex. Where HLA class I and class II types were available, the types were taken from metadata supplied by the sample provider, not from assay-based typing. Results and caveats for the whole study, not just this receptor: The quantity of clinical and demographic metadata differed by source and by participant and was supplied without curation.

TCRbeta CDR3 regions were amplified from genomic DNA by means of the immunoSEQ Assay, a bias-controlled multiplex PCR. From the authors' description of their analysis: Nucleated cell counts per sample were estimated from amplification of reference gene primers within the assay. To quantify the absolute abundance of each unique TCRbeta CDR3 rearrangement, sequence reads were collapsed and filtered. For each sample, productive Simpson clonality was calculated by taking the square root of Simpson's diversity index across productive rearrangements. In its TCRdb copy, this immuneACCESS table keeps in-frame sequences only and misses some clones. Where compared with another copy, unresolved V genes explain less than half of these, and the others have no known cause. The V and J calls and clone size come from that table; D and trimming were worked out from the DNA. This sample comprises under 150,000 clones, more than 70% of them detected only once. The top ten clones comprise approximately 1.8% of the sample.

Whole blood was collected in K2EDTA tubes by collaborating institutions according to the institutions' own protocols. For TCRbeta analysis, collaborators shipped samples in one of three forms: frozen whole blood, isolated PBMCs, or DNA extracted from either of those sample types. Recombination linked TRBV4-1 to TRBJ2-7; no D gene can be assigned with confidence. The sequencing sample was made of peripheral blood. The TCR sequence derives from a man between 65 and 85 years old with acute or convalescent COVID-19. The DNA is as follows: TGCGCCAGCAGCCAACCGGGTTCCAGCCCCTACGAGCAGTACTTC. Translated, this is CASSQPGSSPYEQYF.